Presented here are 15 T cell receptor beta chains from one specimen sequenced in a study of CXCR3-negative and CXCR3-positive naive CD8 T cells. Study-wide results and caveats: Researchers report that CXCR3-positive naive cells carry more hydrophobic TRB CDR3s than CXCR3-negative naive cells.

What these receptors recognize is not known. Through 5' RACE with UMI labels, the TRB cDNA libraries were prepared. TCRdb re-called the 5' RACE reads and gives one entry per CDR3 protein, without DNA. The listing records around 8,400 distinct CDR3 sequences. The sample was naive CXCR3+ CD8+ T cells from blood. Subset in this sample: CD45RO-CCR7+CD27+CD95- naive CD8+ T cells expressing CXCR3 (TNR3+). These TCRs come from a human donor in good health. Some clones in this sample may be carry-over from other donors' samples.

Measured by frequency, this clonotype is medium-sized (0.01 to 0.1%). This chain links TRBV2 with TRBJ1-5. CDR1 and CDR2 (germline): SNHLY, FYNNEI. This CDR3 is built from 14 residues. The CDR3 sequence: CASSEVRSNQPQHF.

This chain uses TRBV18 with TRBJ2-7; no DNA is available, so the TRBD1 call from TCRdb remains unchecked. This CDR3 is 15 amino acids long. CDR1 KGHSH and CDR2 LQKENI come from the germline V gene. The CDR3 region is CASSPPSSGTYEQYF.

The V call is TRBV15, the J call TRBJ2-7. The CDR3 runs 15 residues. From germline, CDR1 is LNHNV and CDR2 YYDKDF (reference sequence). CDR3 sequence reads: CATSREQRPTYEQYF.

The genes are TRBV7-2 and TRBJ2-1; lacking DNA, the TRBD1 call made by TCRdb goes unchecked. Germline CDR1 and CDR2: SGHTA and FQGNSA. This CDR3 comprises 15 residues. CDR3 amino acids: CASSPARSSYNEQFF.

Considering frequency, this clonotype is medium-sized. This chain connects TRBV7-2 to TRBJ2-2; TCRdb returns TRBD2, unconfirmable since there is no DNA. This CDR3 is built from 16 residues. The germline V gene has CDR1 SGHTA and CDR2 FQGNSA. CDR3 protein: CASSTQLAGWTGELFF. Looking up the rest from reference TRBV7-2 and TRBJ2-2 gives the full variable domain: GAGVSQSPSNKVTEKGKDVELRCDPISGHTALYWYRQSLGQGLEFLIYFQGNSAPDKSGLPSDRFSAERTGGSVSTLTIQRTQQEDSAVYLCASSTQLAGWTGELFFGEGSRLTVL.

This clonotype is labeled medium-sized based on frequency. The chain uses TRBV11-2 and TRBJ2-7. CDR3 length equals 12 residues. Per the germline V gene, CDR1 is SGHAT and CDR2 is FQNNGV. CDR3 region: CASSLGWSEQYF.

The chain combines TRBV5-5 with TRBJ1-1; without DNA, the TCRdb call of TRBD1 cannot be checked. Germline CDR1 reads SGHKS; CDR2 reads YYEKEE (reference sequence). The CDR3 covers 13 residues. This CDR3 reads CASSSPDRPEAFF.

Measured by frequency, this clonotype is medium-sized. V usage is TRBV20-1 and J usage is TRBJ2-2; TCRdb returns TRBD1, unconfirmable since there is no DNA. Germline CDR1 reads DFQATT; CDR2 reads SNEGSKA (reference sequence). The CDR3 is 14 residues long. The CDR3 is CSARDLGLRGELFF.

V and J are TRBV29-1 and TRBJ2-3; TCRdb calls TRBD2, which cannot be checked without DNA. Germline assignment: CDR1 SQVTM and CDR2 ANQGSEA. The CDR3 covers 15 residues. CDR3 residues: CSVEGELAVTDTQYF.

Its frequency marks this clonotype as medium-sized (0.01 to 0.1%). The V call is TRBV6-2 or TRBV6-3, the J call TRBJ2-5; as DNA is missing, the TRBD2 call by TCRdb cannot be tested. The CDR3 extends over 15 amino acids. CDR1 is MNHEY, CDR2 SVGEGT, per germline. CDR3 sequence: CASSYMLGLQETQYF.

Judged by frequency, this clonotype is medium-sized. This chain connects TRBV13 to TRBJ1-5; TCRdb's D gene call, TRBD1, goes unchecked for lack of DNA. CDR1 is PRHDT, CDR2 FYEKMQ, per germline (reference sequence). The CDR3 contains 12 residues. This CDR3 reads CASSHRGQPQHF.

This clonotype is deemed medium-sized by its frequency. The chain employs TRBV19 and TRBJ2-1; the TCRdb D gene call, TRBD1, has no DNA to confirm it. Germline CDR1 LNHDA, CDR2 SQIVND (reference sequence). CDR3 length: 13 amino acids. This CDR3 reads CASTVDRGNEQFF.

The rearrangement uses TRBV12-3 or TRBV12-4 and TRBJ2-4. CDR3 size: 16 residues. The CDR3 here is CASSGAGVPVKNIQYF.

The rearrangement joins TRBV2 to TRBJ1-4; TCRdb names TRBD1, which stays unverified in the absence of DNA. The CDR3 is 15 amino acids. Germline CDR1 and CDR2: SNHLY and FYNNEI. This CDR3 reads CAISEVYRANEKLFF.

V gene TRBV1 combines with J gene TRBJ1-5; no DNA is available, so the TRBD1 call from TCRdb remains unchecked. TRBV1 is a documented pseudogene. The CDR3 spans 16 residues. The chain's CDR3 is CTSSQDDQGSNQPQHF.